This T cell receptor beta chain was sequenced in a study of human T cells and chemical hapten exposure (dated by TCRdb to the early 2020s). Study-level background: For sensitization, 2% DPC in acetone was applied to a 2 cm by 2 cm area of upper inner arm skin. Patch testing was performed on the upper back with Finn chambers containing 0.01% DPC, and the patch tests were scored after 6 days according to International Contact Dermatitis Research Group standards. Most of the patients in the cohort were female, and the cohort covered alopecia areata with under or over 50% scalp involvement, alopecia totalis and alopecia universalis. This study followed changes in the peripheral blood TCR repertoire in vivo during primary and secondary sensitization of alopecia patients to the hapten diphenylcyclopropenone (DPC). Libraries were combined into a pool for sequencing, and differences in TCR yield between samples came mainly from small differences in library volumes within the pool. Weekly therapeutic DPC doses were additionally applied to the scalp of patients throughout the approximately 25-week study period. Under 30 alopecia patients gave blood for TCR sequencing at one to four time points (pre-sensitization, 2, 6 and 24 weeks). Blood samples were taken from patients before sensitization (week 0) and then at 2, 6 and about 24 weeks after DPC sensitization. Summary of the overall study and its limitations: All patients had alopecia, a presumed autoimmune disease, so their immune response might differ from that of healthy individuals. A positive correlation was found between the number of PT1 expanded TCRs and patch test score, with significance reached at thresholds 8, 16 and 32 but not 4. After repeated subsampling, changes were observed in the strength of the expansion versus patch-test correlation and in the threshold at which the correlation became significant. Significantly more large CDR3 similarity clusters were formed by expanded TCRs than by pre-sensitization or healthy control sets, consistent with antigen-driven responses. DPC sensitization did not change the number of TCRs with a frequency above 1 in 1000, and there was no evidence of changes in global repertoire structure.

In the paper's terms, the time point label means: pre-sensitization, week 0. What this sample's treatment or condition label stands for: therapeutic diphenylcyclopropenone sensitization with weekly scalp DPC. At each patch-test visit, blood was drawn before the patch test was applied. Eligible patients were aged 18 to 70, diagnosed with alopecia, deemed suitable for DPC therapy, and excluded if pregnant. Total RNA was extracted from unfractionated whole blood that had been collected in Tempus Blood RNA tubes. The library relied on RACE. Sequenced using a NextSeq 500. During library preparation, unique molecular identifiers were attached to individual cDNA molecules so that TCRs could be counted in a quantitative, reproducible way. From each blood RNA sample, both TCR alpha and TCR beta chains were sequenced. Per the source publication's procedure: The median number of TCRs per sample was approximately 93,000, ranging from about 23,224 to 690,600. The Decombinator software suite was used to annotate the V, J and CDR3 of the TCR reads. To make PS versus PT1 abundance plots, every sample was subsampled to the same number of TCRs (28,000). TCRs were defined as expanded if absent before sensitization and observed at least eight times at the 2-week time point. TCRdb reran the public reads through fastp at Q25 and MiXCR, keeping productive beta chains. Rows merge per CDR3 protein into single entries with the most common DNA and genes. The V and J calls reflect TCRdb's pipeline rather than the authors' work. Here the sample has about 74,000 distinct CDR3 sequences; 12% to 15% occur a single time. The top ten hold about 4.6% of the sample.

Spanning cysteine to phenylalanine, the CDR3 consists of 16 amino acids. Just the 48-base CDR3 DNA is kept, in frame starting at base 1. As encoded in the germline V gene, CDR1 is MDHEN while CDR2 is SYDVKM. Trimming at the junction amounts to 6 bases on V and 8 bases on J, and the germline ends lie 22 bases apart. This clonotype was seen a handful of times. Its binding antigen is unknown. One base away there is no much larger clone; base qualities are not given. The chain is assembled from TRBV28 and TRBJ1-4, and TRBD1 may be the D gene, going by 5 matching bases. The receptor was derived from a woman in her fifties or sixties with alopecia areata. Some clones in this sample may be carry-over from other donors' samples. The sample consisted of whole blood, taken in connection with sensitization to the hapten diphenylcyclopropenone (DPC). The CDR3 reads CASSSPPGGSEEKLFF. The DNA sequence is as follows: TGTGCCAGCAGCAGCCCCCCTGGGGGTAGTGAAGAAAAACTGTTTTTT. The variable domain in full, with residues beyond the CDR3 obtained from the reference TRBV28 and TRBJ1-4 genes, is DVKVTQSSRYLVKRTGEKVFLECVQDMDHENMFWYRQDPGLGLRLIYFSYDVKMKEKGDIPEGYSVSREKKERFSLILESASTNQTSMYLCASSSPPGGSEEKLFFGSGTQLSVL.